Shown below are 12 T cell receptor beta chains from a single sample sequenced in a study of blood T cells in healthy people across ages. Then a second PCR, running roughly 7 to 11 cycles, was carried out with a sample-barcoded 5' primer and a J-beta primer mix. TCRdb re-derived calls from the 5' RACE reads in MiXCR, one entry per CDR3 protein. The sample has about 720,000 distinct CDR3 sequences; about a fifth are singletons. The sequenced sample was blood. The receptors were sampled from a man between 65 and 80 years old in good health.

A few counts support this clonotype. The chain carries TRBV2 and TRBJ2-3; perhaps D is TRBD1 or TRBD2 (5 bases each). The V gene lost 7 bases and the J gene lost 2 bases, with 13 bases spanning the gap. The CDR3 spans 14 residues. Looked up from germline, CDR1 is SNHLY and CDR2 is FYNNEI. The CDR3 spells CASTRDGPTDTQYF. The CDR3 DNA reads TGTGCCAGCACCCGGGACGGACCCACAGATACGCAGTATTTT.

The V and J genes are TRBV30 and TRBJ1-1; D unclear. This CDR3 spans 13 amino acids. V was cut by 4 bases and J by 4 bases, with 13 bases left in between. The germline V gene encodes CDR1 GTSNPN and CDR2 SVGIG (reference sequence). The CDR3 spells CAWNLDVGTEAFF. CDR3 bases: TGTGCCTGGAATCTGGACGTCGGCACTGAAGCTTTCTTT.

This clonotype was seen only a few times. This rearrangement joins TRBV20-1 to TRBJ2-2; 9 nucleotides line up with TRBD2. V lost 3 bases to trimming and J lost 1 base; unmatched junction nucleotides: 15. This CDR3 region has 19 residues. Germline CDR1 DFQATT, CDR2 SNEGSKA (reference sequence). CDR3 protein: CSASGLAGRKPKNTGELFF. Here the CDR3 DNA reads TGCAGTGCTAGTGGCCTAGCGGGGCGGAAGCCTAAGAACACCGGGGAGCTGTTTTTT.

In this sample, this clonotype turned up a few times. The chain employs TRBV12-3 or TRBV12-4 and TRBJ2-5; D may be TRBD2 (5 bases). The V end was cut by 5 bases, the J end by 2 bases, with 9 bases between. CDR3 length: 13 residues. CDR3 DNA: TGTGCCAGCAGTACCCGGGGACAAGAGACCCAGTACTTC. Protein: CASSTRGQETQYF.

This clonotype showed up just a few times. The CDR3 sequence is CASSLGEIEAFF. The CDR3 nucleotides are TGCGCCAGCAGCTTGGGAGAGATTGAAGCTTTCTTT. The chain employs TRBV5-1 and TRBJ1-1; no clear D gene. Germline V gene lookup returns CDR1 SGHRS and CDR2 YFSETQ. This CDR3 comprises 12 residues. V was pared by 0 bases and J by 7 bases, with 7 bases between.

In its sample, this clonotype was seen a few times. This chain joins TRBV4-1 and TRBJ2-1; weak D call: TRBD2 (5 bases). V was trimmed by 5 bases and J by 0 bases, leaving 14 bases between them. The CDR3 totals 16 residues. The germline V gene encodes CDR1 MGHRA and CDR2 YSYEKL. CDR3 residues: CASSDTGVSSYNEQFF. DNA for the CDR3: TGCGCCAGCAGCGATACCGGGGTAAGCTCCTACAATGAGCAGTTCTTC.

The chain couples TRBV15 to TRBJ2-1, with TRBD2 matching 7 bases. The CDR3 loop spans 11 amino acids. The V segment lost 4 bases and the J segment 15 bases; nucleotides outside the gene matches: 6. In germline, CDR1 is LNHNV, CDR2 YYDKDF (reference sequence). The CDR3 is CATSNGLVMFF. The DNA for the CDR3 is TGTGCCACCAGCAATGGACTAGTTATGTTCTTC.

Only a few counts were recorded for this clonotype. The chain employs TRBV9 and TRBJ1-3, with TRBD1 matching 7 bases. V trimming: 4 bases; J trimming: 0 bases; junction bases outside the gene matches: 7. The CDR3 covers 16 residues. CDR1 and CDR2 from the germline V gene are SGDLS and YYNGEE. The CDR3 DNA reads as TGTGCCAGCAGCACGGGACAGCTATTCTCTGGAAACACCATATATTTT. As protein: CASSTGQLFSGNTIYF.

This clonotype showed up just a few times. The V call is TRBV19, the J call TRBJ2-5, with a weak D call TRBD2 (6 bases). The germline V gene has CDR1 LNHDA and CDR2 SQIVND (reference sequence). V was pared by 3 bases and J by 5 bases, with 13 bases between. The CDR3 length is 14 residues. The CDR3 protein is CASSIFRGTETQYF. The CDR3 nucleotides read TGTGCCAGTAGTATCTTCCGCGGGACGGAGACCCAGTACTTC.

Comments on this clonotype: The junction shows a germline mismatch at one end, possibly a read error. CDR3 in amino acids: CASRGQGTHEQCF. For the CDR3, the DNA is TGTGCCAGCAGAGGACAGGGGACCCACGAGCAGTGCTTC. The V gene is TRBV6-6, the J gene TRBJ2-7, with 9 bases aligning to TRBD1. Germline V gene sequence: CDR1 MNHNY, CDR2 SVGAGI (reference sequence). CDR3 length equals 13 residues.

This clonotype was observed a handful of times. The chain employs TRBV6-6 and TRBJ1-4; TRBD1 matches at 9 bases. CDR3 length: 16 amino acids. Germline values: CDR1 MNHNY, CDR2 SVGAGI (reference sequence). Unmatched junction bases numbered 9, after V lost 6 bases and J lost 4 bases. CDR3 sequence (DNA): TGTGCCAGCAGCACCGGGACAGGGAGGGGTAATGAAAAACTGTTTTTT. This translates into CASSTGTGRGNEKLFF.

This rearrangement joins TRBV29-1 to TRBJ2-5; D is uncertain. In germline, CDR1 is SQVTM, CDR2 ANQGSEA. Deletions cut 4 bases from V and 5 bases from J, with 11 bases between. There are 12 residues in the CDR3. This CDR3 reads CSVAPLGETQYF. CDR3 nucleotide sequence: TGCAGCGTTGCTCCCCTGGGGGAGACCCAGTACTTC.